The subject of this entry is one T cell receptor (beta chain). Each participant's cohort was designated according to participant-reported clinical history. V shed 1 base and J shed 5 bases, with 12 bases lying between them. CDR1 and CDR2 from the germline V gene are SGHRS and YFSETQ. CDR3 length: 15 amino acids. The sample originates from a study of blood T cell repertoires in COVID-19. At the level of the study: Spain, Italy and the United States supplied samples that represented acute and convalescent COVID-19.

Method: immunoSEQ multiplex PCR; TCRdb's copy keeps in-frame clones and lacks some. This table has about 200,000 clones, 84% appearing once. The sequence came from a man aged 35-49 years who had recovered from COVID-19. Sequencing was performed on PBMCs or T cells enriched from blood (not recorded which). The rearrangement joins TRBV5-1 to TRBJ2-2, with D possibly matching TRBD1 (5 bases). This CDR3 is CASSLRIGETGELFF. CDR3 coding DNA: TGCGCCAGCAGCTTGCGGATAGGGGAAACCGGGGAGCTGTTTTTT.